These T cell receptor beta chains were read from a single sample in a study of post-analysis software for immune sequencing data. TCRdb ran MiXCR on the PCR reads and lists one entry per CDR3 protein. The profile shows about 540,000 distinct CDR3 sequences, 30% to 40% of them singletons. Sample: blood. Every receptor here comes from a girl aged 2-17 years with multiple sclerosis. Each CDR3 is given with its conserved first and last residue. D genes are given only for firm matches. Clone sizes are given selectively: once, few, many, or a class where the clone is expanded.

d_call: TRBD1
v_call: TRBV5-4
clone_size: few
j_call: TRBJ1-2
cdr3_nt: TGTGCCAGCAGCTTGACAGGGGGCGCGAGATATGGCTACACCTTC
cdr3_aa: CASSLTGGARYGYTF

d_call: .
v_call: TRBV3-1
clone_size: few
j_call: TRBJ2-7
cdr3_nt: TGTGCCAGCAGCCTTTCGGGGTTTCCCCGGGACGAGCAGTACTTC
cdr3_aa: CASSLSGFPRDEQYF

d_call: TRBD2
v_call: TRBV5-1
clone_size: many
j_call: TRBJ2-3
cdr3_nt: TGCGCCAGTAGCCCCGGGACTAGCGGGGATACGCAGTATTTT
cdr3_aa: CASSPGTSGDTQYF

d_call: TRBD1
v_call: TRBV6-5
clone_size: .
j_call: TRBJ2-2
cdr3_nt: TGTGCCAGCTCTAGGGATGGGACAGAAGCCGGGGAGCTGTTTTTT
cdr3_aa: CASSRDGTEAGELFF

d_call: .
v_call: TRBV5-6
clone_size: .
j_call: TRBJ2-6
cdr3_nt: TGTGCCAGCAGCTTAACACTCTCTGGGGCCAACGTCCTGACTTTC
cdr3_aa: CASSLTLSGANVLTF

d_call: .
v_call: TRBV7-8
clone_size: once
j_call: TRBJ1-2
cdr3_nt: TGTGCCAGCAGCCCCGGGGGGTCCGCTAACTATGGCTACACCTTC
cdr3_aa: CASSPGGSANYGYTF

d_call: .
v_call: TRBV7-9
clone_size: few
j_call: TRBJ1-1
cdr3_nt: TGTGCCAGCAGCCTTGGAAACATCAGGGACGCCGAGGAAGCTTTCTTT
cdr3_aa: CASSLGNIRDAEEAFF

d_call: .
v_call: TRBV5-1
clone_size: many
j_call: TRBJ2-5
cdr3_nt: TGCGCCAGCAGCGGCCGCGGACAGTGGGAGACCCAGTACTTC
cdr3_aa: CASSGRGQWETQYF

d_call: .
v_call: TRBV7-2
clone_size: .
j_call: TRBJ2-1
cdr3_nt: TGTGCCGGCAGCCGACTAGAGGCCTTCTACAATGAGCAGTTCTTC
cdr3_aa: CAGSRLEAFYNEQFF

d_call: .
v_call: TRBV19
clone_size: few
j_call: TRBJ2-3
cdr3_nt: TGTGCCAGTAAGAGGCGCTCAAACACAGATACGCAGTATTTT
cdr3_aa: CASKRRSNTDTQYF

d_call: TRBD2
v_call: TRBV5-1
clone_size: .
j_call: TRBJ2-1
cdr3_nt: TGCGCCAGCAGCTTGGGTGCGGGGGGGGGTGAGCAGTTCTTC
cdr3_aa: CASSLGAGGGEQFF

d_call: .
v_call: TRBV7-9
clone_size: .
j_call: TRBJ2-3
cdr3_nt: TGTGCCAGCAGCGCCCCCCTTAAAACTCGACGGCCAGATACGCAGTATTTT
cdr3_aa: CASSAPLKTRRPDTQYF

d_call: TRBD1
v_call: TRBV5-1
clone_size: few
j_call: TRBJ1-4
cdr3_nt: TGCGCCAGCAGCTTGGGACAGGGAAGGAGGAGACTTAATGAAAAACTGTTTTTT
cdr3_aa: CASSLGQGRRRLNEKLFF

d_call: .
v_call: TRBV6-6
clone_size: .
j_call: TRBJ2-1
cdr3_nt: TGTGCCAGCACTACGACGGCCGGGTTTAACAATGAGCAGTTCTTC
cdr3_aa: CASTTTAGFNNEQFF

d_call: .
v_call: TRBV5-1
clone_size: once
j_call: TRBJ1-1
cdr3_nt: TGCGCCAGCAGCCCCCAGGGCCCGAACACTGAAGCTTTCTTT
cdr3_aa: CASSPQGPNTEAFF